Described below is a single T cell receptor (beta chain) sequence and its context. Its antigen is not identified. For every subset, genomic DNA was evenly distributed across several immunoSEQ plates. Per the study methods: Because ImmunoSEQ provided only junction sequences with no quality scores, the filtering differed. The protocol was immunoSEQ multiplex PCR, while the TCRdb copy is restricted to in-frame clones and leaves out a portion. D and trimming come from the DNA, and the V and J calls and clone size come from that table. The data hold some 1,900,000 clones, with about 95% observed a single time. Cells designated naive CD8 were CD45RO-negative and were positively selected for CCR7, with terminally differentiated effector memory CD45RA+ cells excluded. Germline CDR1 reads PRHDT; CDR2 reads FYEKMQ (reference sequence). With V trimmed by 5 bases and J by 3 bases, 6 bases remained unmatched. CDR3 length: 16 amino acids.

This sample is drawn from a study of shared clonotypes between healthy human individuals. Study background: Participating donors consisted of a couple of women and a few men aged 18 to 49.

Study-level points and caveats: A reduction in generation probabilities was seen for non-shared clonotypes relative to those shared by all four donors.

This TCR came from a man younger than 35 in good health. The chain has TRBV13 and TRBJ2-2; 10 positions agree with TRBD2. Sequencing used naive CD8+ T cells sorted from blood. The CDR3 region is CASSPGTSVDTGELFF. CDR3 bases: TGTGCCAGCAGCCCGGGGACTAGCGTGGACACCGGGGAGCTGTTTTTT.